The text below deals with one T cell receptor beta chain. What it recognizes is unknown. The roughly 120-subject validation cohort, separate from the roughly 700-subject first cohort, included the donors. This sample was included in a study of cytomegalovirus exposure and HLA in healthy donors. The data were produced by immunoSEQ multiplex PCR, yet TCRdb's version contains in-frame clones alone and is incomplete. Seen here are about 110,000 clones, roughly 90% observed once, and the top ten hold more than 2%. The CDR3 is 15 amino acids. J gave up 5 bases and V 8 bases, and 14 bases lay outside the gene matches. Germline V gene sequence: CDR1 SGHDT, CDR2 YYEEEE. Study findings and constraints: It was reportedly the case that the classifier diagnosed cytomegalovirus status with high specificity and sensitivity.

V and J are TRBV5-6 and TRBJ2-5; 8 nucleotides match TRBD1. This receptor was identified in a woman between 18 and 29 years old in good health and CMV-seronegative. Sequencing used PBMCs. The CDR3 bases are TGTGCCAGGGAGGGGGCAGGGGGCCTGATGGAGACCCAGTACTTC. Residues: CAREGAGGLMETQYF.